These T cell receptor beta chains were read from a single sample in a study of CD8+ T cells in alopecia areata. Sequencing used immunoSEQ multiplex PCR; TCRdb keeps in-frame clones, though not all of them. Found here are about 90,000 clones, about 44% of them singletons; the top ten hold roughly 18%. The sequencing here drew on CD8+ T cells sorted from blood, taken at week 24, from a patient treated with tofacitinib. The origin of the receptors is a human donor with alopecia areata. The CDR3 runs from the conserved cysteine through the conserved F or W. The D gene is left open where the match is weak. The listing skips clone size in some rows; elsewhere it reads once, few, many or a size class.

V gene	J gene	clone size	CDR3 length	D gene	CDR3 DNA	CDR3 protein
TRBV29-1	TRBJ1-2	few	13	TRBD1	TGCAGCACTAGACAGGGGGATAACTATGGCTACACCTTC	CSTRQGDNYGYTF
TRBV2	TRBJ1-5	NA	16	NA	TGTGCCAGCCAAACCCATGCCGCCAGGGTGGACCAGCCCCAGCATTTT	CASQTHAARVDQPQHF
TRBV27	TRBJ2-3	NA	16	NA	TGTGCCAGCCACCCTCGGGAGAGAGGTAGCACAGATACGCAGTATTTT	CASHPRERGSTDTQYF
TRBV6-1	TRBJ2-3	NA	14	NA	TGTGCCAGCAGCCTGATCAGGGAGACAGATACGCAGTATTTT	CASSLIRETDTQYF
TRBV6-1	TRBJ2-7	few	11	NA	TGTGCCACCTACCGGGCACTGGGGCAGTACTTC	CATYRALGQYF
TRBV6-5	TRBJ1-4	few	14	TRBD1	TGTGCCAGCAGTTACTCGACAGGGGCTGAAAAACTGTTTTTT	CASSYSTGAEKLFF
TRBV28	TRBJ2-7	NA	12	NA	TGTGCCAGCAGCCCCGTCAGAAACGAGCAGTACTTC	CASSPVRNEQYF
TRBV7-9	TRBJ2-7	NA	13	NA	TGTGCCAGCAGCCTTAGGACCTCCTACGAGCAGTACTTC	CASSLRTSYEQYF
TRBV4-3	TRBJ2-1	NA	16	NA	TGCGCCAGCAGCCAAGATAGGAGGAGCTCCTACAATGAGCAGTTCTTC	CASSQDRRSSYNEQFF
TRBV21-1	TRBJ2-3	NA	15	NA	TGTGCCAGCCCCGGGCGCGGGGCTAGCACAGATACGCAGTATTTT	CASPGRGASTDTQYF
TRBV2	TRBJ2-7	few	13	NA	TGTGCCAGCAGTGAAGAGGCAGGGGAAGAGCAGTACTTC	CASSEEAGEEQYF
TRBV4-3	TRBJ2-5	NA	13	NA	TGCGCCAGCAGCCAGGGTCCTGGGGAGACCCAGTACTTC	CASSQGPGETQYF
TRBV7-9	TRBJ1-5	NA	12	NA	TGTGCCAGCAGCGAGGAGAATCAGCCCCAGCATTTT	CASSEENQPQHF
TRBV10-3	TRBJ1-1	few	16	NA	TGTGCCATCAGTGAGTCGGGCGGGGCAGGACTTCAAGAAGCTTTCTTT	CAISESGGAGLQEAFF
TRBV7-9	TRBJ1-2	NA	14	TRBD1	TGTGCCAGCAGCTCGGGACAGGGGAACTATGGCTACACCTTC	CASSSGQGNYGYTF
TRBV6-5	TRBJ2-5	NA	15	TRBD2	TGTGCCAGCAGTTATAGCGGGAGGGCCACCGAGACCCAGTACTTC	CASSYSGRATETQYF
TRBV5-1	TRBJ2-2	NA	12	NA	TGCGCCAGCAGCTTTTCCGGCGGGGAGCTGTTTTTT	CASSFSGGELFF
TRBV9	TRBJ1-5	NA	15	TRBD1	TGTGCCAGCAGCCAGACAGGGAATAGCAATCAGCCCCAGCATTTT	CASSQTGNSNQPQHF
TRBV14	TRBJ2-7	NA	14	TRBD1	TGTGCCAGCAGCCAACGACAGGGACCCTACGAGCAGTACTTC	CASSQRQGPYEQYF
TRBV4-1	TRBJ2-2	NA	14	NA	TGCGCCAGCAGCCTGGAGATATCGCCCGGGGAGCTGTTTTTT	CASSLEISPGELFF
TRBV29-1	TRBJ1-4	NA	13	NA	TGCAGCGTTGATAATCCGGGCTTTGAAAAACTGTTTTTT	CSVDNPGFEKLFF
TRBV2	TRBJ2-2	few	17	NA	TGTGCCAGCAGGGCCGGGACCAACCTATTAAACACCGGGGAGCTGTTTTTT	CASRAGTNLLNTGELFF
TRBV4-1	TRBJ2-1	NA	14	TRBD2	TGCGCCAGCAGCCAAGGGTTAGCGGGAGGTGAGCAGTTCTTC	CASSQGLAGGEQFF
TRBV2	TRBJ2-7	NA	14	TRBD2	TGTGCCAGCAGTGTTGACGGGAGGAACGTCGAGCAGTACTTC	CASSVDGRNVEQYF
TRBV18	TRBJ2-5	few	16	NA	TGTGCCAGCTCACCCGACAGCGAACTTTTGCGGGAGACCCAGTACTTC	CASSPDSELLRETQYF
TRBV27	TRBJ1-5	NA	14	NA	TGTGCCAGCAGTTTATCACGAGGGGATCAGCCCCAGCATTTT	CASSLSRGDQPQHF
TRBV25-1	TRBJ2-3	NA	15	TRBD2	TGTGCCAGCAGTGAATACGGGGGAGGGACAGATACGCAGTATTTT	CASSEYGGGTDTQYF
TRBV27	TRBJ2-1	NA	14	TRBD2	TGTGCCAGCAGTGCAGGGACTAGCGGGAAACAGCAGTTCTTC	CASSAGTSGKQQFF
TRBV7-9	TRBJ2-3	NA	16	TRBD1	TGTGCCAGCAGCTCGAGGACAGGCCGCGACACAGATACGCAGTATTTT	CASSSRTGRDTDTQYF
TRBV29-1	TRBJ2-7	few	11	NA	TGCAGCGCTTTATTGGAGACCGAGCAGTACTTC	CSALLETEQYF